The present entry profiles one TCR beta chain with its context. This sample stems from a study of blood T cell repertoires in COVID-19. Repertoires were generated with immunoSEQ multiplex PCR, while TCRdb's copy carries only in-frame clones and drops some. The sample lists over 300,000 clones, nearly 90% occurring once. The CDR3 consists of 16 residues. Looked up from germline, CDR1 is MNHEY and CDR2 is SVGEGT. Trimming shortened V by 1 base and J by 4 bases, and 16 bases separated the two germline ends. Sequenced sample: peripheral blood. This sequence was found in a man younger than 30 with active or convalescent COVID-19. The chain links TRBV6-2 or TRBV6-3 to TRBJ1-1, with D uncertain. CDR3 DNA sequence: TGTGCCAGCAGTTACTATCTCCCTAGAATGGGCACTGAAGCTTTCTTT. The encoded protein is CASSYYLPRMGTEAFF.